These T cell receptor beta chains were read from a single sample in a study of T cells after yellow fever vaccination. TCRdb recomputed calls from the 5' RACE reads with MiXCR, one row per CDR3 protein. Among some 160,000 distinct CDR3 sequences listed, about 7% were seen once. The input for sequencing was CD4+ T cells sorted from PBMCs, taken 5 to 6 days after the first yellow fever vaccination. These receptors all come from a man aged 18 to 30 who received the YFV17D yellow fever vaccine. Each CDR3 is given with its conserved first and last residue. The D gene is left open where the match is weak. Clone size is not always given. Where it is, it says once, few, many or a class for expanded clones.

CDR3 DNA,CDR3 protein,D gene,V gene,J gene,clone size
TGTGCCAGCAAGCTACTTCACCATCAGCCCCAGCATTTT,CASKLLHHQPQHF,NA,TRBV28,TRBJ1-5,many
TGTGCCAGCAGCCTTCTTAGCTTCGGACTAGCGGGGGGGACAGATACGCAGTATTTT,CASSLLSFGLAGGTDTQYF,TRBD2,TRBV11-2,TRBJ2-3,many
TGCGCCAGCACTCTAGAGGGGGCCACAGATACGCAGTATTTT,CASTLEGATDTQYF,TRBD1,TRBV5-1,TRBJ2-3,many
TGTGCCAGCAGCTTATCCTCAGGGATGAACACTGAAGCTTTCTTT,CASSLSSGMNTEAFF,NA,TRBV7-3,TRBJ1-1,many
TGTGCCAGCAGCTTAGATGAGGGGCCTGGCTACACCTTC,CASSLDEGPGYTF,NA,TRBV7-9,TRBJ1-2,many
TGCAGCGTTGAAAGGGCGACAGGGGGTAATGAGCAGTTCTTC,CSVERATGGNEQFF,TRBD1,TRBV29-1,TRBJ2-1,many
TGTGCCAGCGGCCCTGGGCTTCAATTCTTCACAGATACGCAGTATTTT,CASGPGLQFFTDTQYF,NA,TRBV4-2,TRBJ2-3,NA
TGTGCCAGCAGCCTAGAGGGGCACACAGATACGCAGTATTTT,CASSLEGHTDTQYF,NA,TRBV7-9,TRBJ2-3,NA
TGCGCCAGCAGCCCCGCTTCCGGGGGGCAAAATGAGCAGTTCTTC,CASSPASGGQNEQFF,NA,TRBV5-1,TRBJ2-1,many
TGTGCCAGCAGTGAAGGACAGACCTACGAGCAGTACTTC,CASSEGQTYEQYF,NA,TRBV2,TRBJ2-7,few
TGTGCCAGCTCACCTTCCCTAGCGGGGATTAAGAACGAGCAGTACTTC,CASSPSLAGIKNEQYF,TRBD2,TRBV18,TRBJ2-7,NA
TGCGCCAGCAGCGCCACAGGGATCGCCTACGAGCAGTACTTC,CASSATGIAYEQYF,NA,TRBV5-1,TRBJ2-7,many
TGTGCCAGCAGAGACAGGGCCTCGGAGACCCAGTACTTC,CASRDRASETQYF,TRBD1,TRBV25-1,TRBJ2-5,few
TGTGCCATCAGTGATTTGAGGGCTAGGGGCACCGGGGAGCTGTTTTTT,CAISDLRARGTGELFF,NA,TRBV10-3,TRBJ2-2,NA
TGTGCCAGCAGCTCCAAGCGGGCCCGGAACACCGGGGAGCTGTTTTTT,CASSSKRARNTGELFF,NA,TRBV7-9,TRBJ2-2,many
TGTGCCAGCAGCGTAGTGGCAGGCGGTAATTCACCCCTCCACTTT,CASSVVAGGNSPLHF,NA,TRBV9,TRBJ1-6,few
TGCAGTGCTAGCAGAGGTCGGGCTGGCGAGCAGTACTTC,CSASRGRAGEQYF,NA,TRBV20-1,TRBJ2-7,few
TGTGCCAGCAGCTTAGCTCAGGGTAGCTCCTACAATGAGCAGTTCTTC,CASSLAQGSSYNEQFF,NA,TRBV7-6,TRBJ2-1,many